Listed below are T cell receptor beta chains from one sample, sequenced in a study of T cells after yellow fever vaccination. TCRdb re-derived calls from the 5' RACE reads in MiXCR, one entry per CDR3 protein. This table holds 300,000 or so distinct CDR3 sequences, approximately 12% found once. The input for sequencing was CD4+ T cells sorted from PBMCs, taken 45 days after the yellow fever booster vaccination. These receptors were taken from a man aged 25-40 years who received the YFV17D yellow fever vaccine. Both conserved end residues are part of each CDR3. A D gene is named only where the DNA matches it firmly. Clone size, where shown, is once, few, many, or a class for clones that have expanded.

TRBJ2-1 | NA | NA | TRBV28 | CASSLAGVSSGVNEQFF | TGTGCCAGCAGTTTAGCGGGAGTAAGCTCAGGGGTCAATGAGCAGTTCTTC
TRBJ2-1 | NA | NA | TRBV5-1 | CASSTGSSYNEQFF | TGCGCCAGCAGCACCGGGAGCTCCTACAATGAGCAGTTCTTC
TRBJ1-2 | TRBD1 | NA | TRBV20-1 | CSATDRGRSGYTF | TGCAGTGCTACGGACAGGGGGCGTAGTGGCTACACCTTC
TRBJ2-7 | NA | few | TRBV5-5 | CASRPHGDSGSYEQYF | TGTGCCAGCAGGCCCCACGGGGACTCGGGCTCCTACGAGCAGTACTTC
TRBJ2-7 | TRBD1 | few | TRBV7-2 | CASSLRTGTYEQYF | TGTGCCAGCAGCCTTCGGACAGGTACCTACGAGCAGTACTTC
TRBJ2-7 | TRBD1 | many | TRBV7-9 | CASSFGTATYEQYF | TGTGCCAGCAGCTTCGGGACAGCTACCTACGAGCAGTACTTC
TRBJ2-3 | TRBD2 | few | TRBV5-1 | CASRSTSADTQYF | TGCGCCAGCAGGAGCACTAGCGCAGATACGCAGTATTTT
TRBJ1-3 | NA | NA | TRBV7-9 | CASSLVPGRSSGNTIYF | TGTGCCAGCAGCTTAGTCCCCGGCCGGAGCTCTGGAAACACCATATATTTT
TRBJ2-7 | NA | many | TRBV20-1 | CSASPGYEQYF | TGCAGTGCCAGCCCCGGCTACGAGCAGTACTTC
TRBJ2-5 | NA | NA | TRBV3-1 | CASSLHVVPSVQYF | TGTGCCAGCAGCCTCCATGTGGTGCCGAGCGTTCAGTACTTC
TRBJ2-7 | NA | NA | TRBV27 | CASQRESGPYEQYF | TGTGCCAGTCAGAGGGAGAGCGGCCCCTACGAGCAGTACTTC
TRBJ2-5 | TRBD2 | few | TRBV5-1 | CASSPGTSEETQYF | TGCGCCAGCAGCCCTGGGACTAGCGAAGAGACCCAGTACTTC
TRBJ2-7 | TRBD2 | NA | TRBV5-4 | CASRPGTSGNYEQYF | TGTGCCAGCAGACCTGGGACTAGCGGAAACTACGAGCAGTACTTC
TRBJ1-5 | NA | NA | TRBV5-1 | CASSLDSGIDQPQHF | TGCGCCAGCAGCTTGGATTCAGGAATCGATCAGCCCCAGCATTTT
TRBJ2-7 | TRBD1 | NA | TRBV18 | CASSPRTGSGFEQYF | TGTGCCAGCTCACCCAGGACAGGGAGCGGGTTCGAGCAGTACTTC
TRBJ2-2 | NA | many | TRBV2 | CASSEFKGAGELFF | TGTGCCAGCAGTGAGTTCAAAGGTGCCGGGGAGCTGTTTTTT
TRBJ2-1 | NA | few | TRBV12-3/TRBV12-4 | CASSSQLGSGYNEQFF | TGTGCCAGCAGCTCCCAACTAGGGAGCGGCTACAATGAGCAGTTCTTC
TRBJ2-3 | TRBD1 | few | TRBV4-3 | CASSPGTGYADTQYF | TGCGCCAGCAGCCCTGGGACAGGGTATGCAGATACGCAGTATTTT
TRBJ2-7 | NA | few | TRBV7-9 | CASSLDLHSYEQYF | TGTGCCAGCAGCTTGGACTTACACTCCTACGAGCAGTACTTC
TRBJ2-1 | NA | NA | TRBV5-1 | CASSFPAQGVDEQFF | TGCGCCAGCAGCTTCCCGGCCCAAGGGGTCGATGAGCAGTTCTTC
TRBJ1-6 | NA | few | TRBV9 | CASSVETSGNSPLHF | TGTGCCAGCAGCGTAGAGACATCGGGTAATTCACCCCTCCACTTT
TRBJ2-7 | NA | few | TRBV20-1 | CSARTRDLTYEQYF | TGCAGTGCTAGAACCCGGGACCTGACCTACGAGCAGTACTTC
TRBJ2-7 | NA | few | TRBV5-1 | CASSLAGRVVSYEQYF | TGCGCCAGCAGCTTGGCCGGCAGGGTGGTATCCTACGAGCAGTACTTC
TRBJ1-2 | NA | NA | TRBV12-3/TRBV12-4 | CASSFEDTYGYTF | TGTGCCAGCAGTTTTGAGGACACCTATGGCTACACCTTC
TRBJ2-1 | TRBD1 | few | TRBV28 | CASSIYRGLAYNEQFF | TGTGCCAGCAGTATATACAGGGGGCTCGCCTACAATGAGCAGTTCTTC
TRBJ2-1 | NA | NA | TRBV19 | CASSIRKQLPYNEQFF | TGTGCCAGTAGTATAAGGAAGCAGTTACCCTACAATGAGCAGTTCTTC
TRBJ1-2 | NA | few | TRBV20-1 | CSAWWENYGYTF | TGCAGTGCCTGGTGGGAGAACTATGGCTACACCTTC
TRBJ1-2 | NA | NA | TRBV7-9 | CASSSDSFGYTF | TGTGCCAGCAGCTCGGACAGCTTTGGCTACACCTTC
TRBJ2-7 | TRBD2 | NA | TRBV7-7 | CASSLGAGGSYEQYF | TGTGCCAGCAGCTTAGGAGCGGGAGGATCCTACGAGCAGTACTTC
TRBJ1-1 | NA | NA | TRBV11-2 | CASSRWDGTNTEAFF | TGTGCCAGCAGCCGCTGGGACGGGACGAACACTGAAGCTTTCTTT
TRBJ1-1 | TRBD1 | NA | TRBV15 | CATSRDGGQGGNTEAFF | TGTGCCACCAGCAGAGATGGGGGACAGGGGGGGAACACTGAAGCTTTCTTT
TRBJ2-1 | NA | NA | TRBV2 | CASRLVTTFF | TGTGCCAGCAGACTAGTCACCACGTTCTTC
TRBJ2-7 | TRBD2 | NA | TRBV10-3 | CAISEQRESYEQYF | TGTGCCATCAGTGAACAGCGGGAGAGTTACGAGCAGTACTTC
TRBJ2-3 | NA | NA | TRBV29-1 | CSLTKTSKADTQYF | TGCAGCCTAACCAAAACTAGTAAGGCAGATACGCAGTATTTT
TRBJ2-3 | NA | few | TRBV4-3 | CASSKSASTDTQYF | TGCGCCAGCAGCAAATCAGCTAGCACAGATACGCAGTATTTT
TRBJ2-3 | TRBD2 | few | TRBV6-2/TRBV6-3 | CASRRAGGSTDTQYF | TGTGCCAGCAGACGAGCGGGAGGAAGCACAGATACGCAGTATTTT
TRBJ2-1 | TRBD1 | few | TRBV7-3 | CASSQTGGEYNEQFF | TGTGCCAGCAGCCAGACAGGGGGTGAATACAATGAGCAGTTCTTC
TRBJ1-1 | NA | NA | TRBV10-3 | CAIRSVPGDTEAFF | TGTGCCATCAGAAGTGTACCAGGGGACACTGAAGCTTTCTTT
TRBJ2-5 | TRBD2 | NA | TRBV12-3/TRBV12-4 | CASSWREFETQYF | TGTGCCAGCAGTTGGCGGGAGTTCGAGACCCAGTACTTC
TRBJ2-7 | TRBD2 | NA | TRBV6-2/TRBV6-3 | CASSYSSFAGLAENEQYF | TGTGCCAGCAGTTACTCGAGCTTTGCGGGACTAGCGGAGAACGAGCAGTACTTC
TRBJ1-1 | TRBD1 | NA | TRBV27 | CASSLRMVRGHTEAFF | TGTGCCAGCAGTTTACGAATGGTCAGGGGGCACACTGAAGCTTTCTTT
TRBJ2-3 | TRBD2 | many | TRBV29-1 | CSVTLTSGRALGDF | TGCAGCGTCACTCTGACTAGCGGGAGGGCCTTGGGGGATTTT
TRBJ2-7 | TRBD1 | few | TRBV29-1 | CSVTTGAVQYF | TGCAGCGTTACCACAGGGGCGGTGCAGTACTTC
TRBJ1-5 | NA | few | TRBV20-1 | CSARNLANQPQHF | TGCAGTGCTAGGAACCTGGCCAATCAGCCCCAGCATTTT
TRBJ2-5 | TRBD2 | few | TRBV20-1 | CSAGGGFQETQYF | TGCAGTGCCGGGGGGGGCTTCCAAGAGACCCAGTACTTC
TRBJ2-5 | NA | NA | TRBV5-1 | CASSLERTASFRETQYF | TGCGCCAGCAGCTTAGAGCGGACAGCCAGCTTCCGGGAGACCCAGTACTTC